Below, one T cell receptor (beta chain) is given with its context. The clone's antigen remains unknown. Base qualities are not recorded, but no much larger clone differs from it by a single base. The collaborating institutions used their own protocols to collect whole blood in K2EDTA tubes. Collaborator samples were shipped for TCRbeta analysis as frozen whole blood, isolated PBMCs, or DNA extracted from either sample type. V drops 10 bases and J drops 4 bases, leaving 21 bases in between. The CDR3 covers 15 residues, taking in both the cysteine and the phenylalanine. Of all the DNA, just the CDR3 is kept, 45 bases in frame from base 1. The CDR1 and CDR2 encoded by the germline V gene are SGHTA and FQGNSA. This sample is drawn from a study of blood T cell repertoires in COVID-19 (TCRdb year 2020). For the study in its entirety: Samples covering the acute and convalescent phases of COVID-19 were provided by collaborators in the United States, Italy and Spain. The prospective study material was composed of cDNA or gDNA derived from T cells, B-cell-depleted T cells, or PBMCs. Deeply sampled blood TCRbeta repertoires from subjects exposed to, actively infected with, or recovered from COVID-19 were included in the dataset. A freely available public database, intended as a resource for researchers studying the immune response to SARS-CoV-2, is where the repertoires were released. The samples were drawn from two sources: the first 160 participants of the ongoing ImmuneRACE study, and 1,000 to 1,500 subjects contributed by 6 global collaborators. A de-identified subject ID, COVID-19 status, age in years and sex were almost always included in the sample metadata. Where available, HLA class I and class II types were taken from metadata supplied by the sample provider and were not determined by assay-based typing.

TCRbeta CDR3 regions were amplified from genomic DNA using the immunoSEQ Assay, a bias-controlled multiplex PCR. As for the authors' bioinformatics: The number of nucleated cells in each sample was estimated by amplification of reference gene primers within the assay. Sequence reads were collapsed and filtered to measure the absolute abundance of every unique TCRbeta CDR3 rearrangement. For each sample, productive Simpson clonality was calculated as the square root of Simpson's diversity index over productive rearrangements. Imported from immuneACCESS, the table was reduced by TCRdb to in-frame sequences with V and J called. These copies leave out some clones; in studies compared against another copy, an unresolved V gene accounts for under half, and the cause of the remainder is not known. The V and J calls and clone size are taken from that table; D and trimming were inferred from the DNA. The sample table shows 95,000 to 110,000 clones, and approximately 89% are seen once. The ten largest clones represent 15% to 20% of the sample.

General findings and caveats noted by the study authors: The quantity of clinical and demographic metadata differed by source and by participant and was supplied without curation.

The chain employs TRBV7-2 and TRBJ2-3; TRBD1 is a weak D gene call, 6 bases matching. The TCR originated in a woman aged 80 or over in a cohort sampled during active COVID-19. The material sequenced was peripheral blood. The CDR3 is CATIPSGTFADTQYF. The nucleotides are TGTGCCACGATACCTTCAGGGACATTTGCAGATACGCAGTATTTT.